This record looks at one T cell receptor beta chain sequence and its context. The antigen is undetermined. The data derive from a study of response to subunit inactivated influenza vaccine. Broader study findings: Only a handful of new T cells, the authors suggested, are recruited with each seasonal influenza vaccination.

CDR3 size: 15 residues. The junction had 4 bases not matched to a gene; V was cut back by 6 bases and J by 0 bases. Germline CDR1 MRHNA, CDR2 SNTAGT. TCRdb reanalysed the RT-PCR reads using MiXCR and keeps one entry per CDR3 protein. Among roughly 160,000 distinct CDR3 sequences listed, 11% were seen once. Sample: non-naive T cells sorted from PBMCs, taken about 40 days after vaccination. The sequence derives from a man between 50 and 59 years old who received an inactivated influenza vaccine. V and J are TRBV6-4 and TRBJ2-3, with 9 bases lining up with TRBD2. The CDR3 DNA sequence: TGTGCCAGCAGCCAAGCGGGAGGAAGCACAGATACGCAGTATTTT. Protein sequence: CASSQAGGSTDTQYF.